This T cell receptor beta chain was profiled in a study of cytomegalovirus exposure and HLA in healthy donors. Losses at the gene ends were 0 bases for V and 10 bases for J; bases not matched to a gene: 6. This CDR3 has 16 residues. The germline CDR1 and CDR2 sequences are SGHRS and YFSETQ. PCR used 60 Vbeta primers and 13 Jbeta primers. Profiling relied on immunoSEQ multiplex PCR, and the TCRdb table lists in-frame clones only, not all of them. The sample has approximately 130,000 clones; about 77% are singletons. Whereas donors were nominally healthy upon sampling, unrecorded immune exposures were probable.

The chain is built from TRBV5-1 and TRBJ2-1, with 14 bases aligning to TRBD2. Material: PBMCs. This receptor was identified in a man aged 50 to 59 in good health and CMV-seronegative. Here the CDR3 DNA reads TGCGCCAGCAGCTTGGGGGGACTAGCGGGAGTAGGAGAGCAGTTCTTC. Residues: CASSLGGLAGVGEQFF.